Listed here are 29 T cell receptor beta chains from one sample, sequenced in a study of CXCR3-negative and CXCR3-positive naive CD8 T cells. UMI-tagged TRB cDNA libraries were built via 5' RACE. With the 5' RACE reads reprocessed, TCRdb shows one record per CDR3 protein and no DNA. The table lists about 50,000 distinct CDR3 sequences, with approximately 0.43% in the top ten. The sequenced sample consisted of naive CXCR3- CD8+ T cells from blood. This sample's subset: CD45RO-CCR7+CD27+CD95- naive CD8+ T cells lacking CXCR3 (TNR3-). The source of these receptors is a human donor in good health. Some clones in this sample may be carry-over from other donors' samples.

This chain links TRBV12-3 or TRBV12-4 with TRBJ2-7; with no DNA, the TCRdb D assignment of TRBD1 cannot be verified. The CDR3 contains 16 residues. The CDR3 region is CASSPLDREPSYEQYF.

The chain has TRBV23-1 and TRBJ2-3; lacking DNA, the TRBD1 call made by TCRdb goes unchecked. TRBV23-1 is an ORF, and what it does is uncertain. The CDR3 runs 14 residues. The CDR3 reads CASSQQGPPNTQYF.

The chain links TRBV3-1 to TRBJ2-7; lacking DNA, the TRBD1 call made by TCRdb goes unchecked. Per germline, CDR1 LGHDT and CDR2 YNNKEL (reference sequence). The CDR3 length is 15 residues. CDR3: CASSTGTGRAYEQYF.

The chain has TRBV29-1 and TRBJ2-7; the D call of TRBD1 rests on TCRdb alone, since no DNA is present to check it. The CDR3 has 12 amino acids. Germline CDR1 reads SQVTM; CDR2 reads ANQGSEA. CDR3 region: CSVEDRGSEQYF.

The genes are TRBV12-3 or TRBV12-4 and TRBJ2-5; TCRdb gives TRBD1 as the D gene, but with no DNA this cannot be confirmed. CDR3 length: 15 residues. The CDR3 here is CASSPVGGLGETQYF.

The chain carries TRBV6-2 or TRBV6-3 and TRBJ2-1; TCRdb proposes TRBD1, but this gene call is untestable without DNA. CDR3 length: 15 residues. Germline lookup yields CDR1 MNHEY and CDR2 SVGEGT. CDR3 in amino acids: CASSYGGARVNEQFF.

V gene TRBV12-3 or TRBV12-4 combines with J gene TRBJ2-5; TCRdb indicates TRBD2, and absent DNA this call remains unverified. The CDR3 totals 17 residues. This chain's CDR3 is CASSFARGDSTQETQYF.

This chain joins TRBV5-1 and TRBJ2-7; TCRdb calls TRBD1, which cannot be checked without DNA. There are 13 residues in the CDR3. Germline values: CDR1 SGHRS, CDR2 YFSETQ. CDR3 amino acids: CASSPPDSYEQYF.

The V gene is TRBV7-9, the J gene TRBJ2-2; there is no DNA to check the TCRdb D call of TRBD2. Germline V lookup: CDR1 SEHNR, CDR2 FQNEAQ (reference sequence). The CDR3 runs to 15 residues. CDR3 amino acids: CASSWTEVNTGELFF.

The gene calls are TRBV5-5 and TRBJ2-2. This CDR3 has 14 amino acids. Germline CDR1 and CDR2: SGHKS and YYEKEE (reference sequence). CDR3 protein: CASRESGNTGELFF.

The CDR3 here is CASSLKTGHPETQYF. The J gene is TRBJ2-5, the V gene TRBV7-3; TCRdb designates TRBD1, a call that cannot be tested without DNA. This CDR3 has 15 amino acids. The germline CDR1 and CDR2 sequences are SGHTA and FQGTGA. Full variable domain (rest looked up from reference TRBV7-3 and TRBJ2-5): GAGVSQTPSNKVTEKGKYVELRCDPISGHTALYWYRQSLGQGPEFLIYFQGTGAADDSGLPNDRFFAVRPEGSVSTLKIQRTERGDSAVYLCASSLKTGHPETQYFGPGTRLLVL.

The chain has TRBV9 and TRBJ2-2. The CDR3 length is 17 residues. Germline V CDR1 and CDR2: SGDLS, YYNGEE. This chain's CDR3 is CASSAHQEFSNTGELFF.

The chain recombines TRBV11-3 with TRBJ2-5; no DNA is available, so the TRBD1 call from TCRdb remains unchecked. This CDR3 region has 15 residues. Germline V gene data show CDR1 as SGHNT and CDR2 as YENEEA. The CDR3 loop is CASSLPRGVQETQYF.

V is TRBV7-2 and J is TRBJ1-1. The CDR3 has 15 residues. Germline assignment: CDR1 SGHTA and CDR2 FQGNSA. This CDR3 is CASSLAGSSNTEAFF.

This chain links TRBV19 with TRBJ1-5. Germline lookup yields CDR1 LNHDA and CDR2 SQIVND (reference sequence). The CDR3 runs to 13 residues. The CDR3 region is CASSIRGWQPQHF.

V and J are TRBV6-2 or TRBV6-3 and TRBJ2-1; the TRBD1 assignment by TCRdb is unverifiable without DNA. The germline gives CDR1 MNHEY, CDR2 SVGEGT. The CDR3 extends over 16 amino acids. CDR3: CASSSWGGQTYNEQFF.

CDR3 sequence: CASLDPGTQGGYTF. The rearrangement uses TRBV6-5 and TRBJ1-2. The germline CDR1 and CDR2 sequences are MNHEY and SVGAGI. The CDR3 sequence is 14 residues long.

The chain uses TRBV3-1 and TRBJ2-1. Per the germline V gene, CDR1 is LGHDT and CDR2 is YNNKEL (reference sequence). The CDR3 covers 12 residues. CDR3 amino acids: CASSQDFNEQFF.

The genes are TRBV2 and TRBJ2-1. Germline V gene data show CDR1 as SNHLY and CDR2 as FYNNEI. CDR3 length: 12 residues. The CDR3 region is CASSVAHNEQFF. The whole variable domain, filled in from reference TRBV2 and TRBJ2-1, reads EPEVTQTPSHQVTQMGQEVILRCVPISNHLYFYWYRQILGQKVEFLVSFYNNEISEKSEIFDDQFSVERPDGSNFTLKIRSTKLEDSAMYFCASSVAHNEQFFGPGTRLTVL.

The V gene is TRBV28, the J gene TRBJ2-5; the TCRdb call, TRBD1, lacks DNA for checking. Germline V gene data show CDR1 as MDHEN and CDR2 as SYDVKM. This CDR3 has 17 residues. CDR3 sequence: CASSFLTLGQGGETQYF.

The V and J genes are TRBV2 and TRBJ2-3. From germline, CDR1 is SNHLY and CDR2 FYNNEI. This CDR3 has 15 residues. CDR3 sequence: CASSEQHGYTDTQCF.

CDR3 in amino acids: CASSSLQGSYNEQFF. The chain joins TRBV7-9 to TRBJ2-1. Germline loops: CDR1 SEHNR, CDR2 FQNEAQ (reference sequence). This CDR3 is 15 amino acids long.

The chain recombines TRBV21-1 with TRBJ2-5; TCRdb calls TRBD1, which cannot be checked without DNA. TRBV21-1 is deemed a pseudogene. There are 17 residues in the CDR3. The CDR3 spells CASSKVEDSGTEETQYF.

The chain couples TRBV29-1 to TRBJ1-3; TCRdb reports TRBD1, a call that lacks DNA to check it against. This CDR3 is built from 15 residues. Germline V CDR1 and CDR2: SQVTM, ANQGSEA. The CDR3 loop is CSVERQGTAGNTIYF.

The V call is TRBV9, the J call TRBJ2-1; as DNA is missing, the TRBD1 call by TCRdb cannot be tested. CDR3 length: 15 residues. Germline V CDR1 and CDR2: SGDLS, YYNGEE. The CDR3 loop is CASSVVGTGGNEQFF.

The gene calls are TRBV9 and TRBJ2-5; absent DNA, TCRdb's TRBD2 call cannot be checked. This CDR3 has 15 residues. Germline lookup yields CDR1 SGDLS and CDR2 YYNGEE. The CDR3 reads CASSVGGAQQETQYF.

J is TRBJ2-7 and V is TRBV6-1; TCRdb lists TRBD1, though no DNA is available to test this call. From germline, CDR1 is MNHNS and CDR2 SASEGT. This CDR3 is built from 14 residues. The CDR3 protein is CASSPRGLGYEQYF.

The genes are TRBV7-6 and TRBJ1-3. There are 16 residues in the CDR3. Germline CDR1 and CDR2: SGHVS and FNYEAQ. This chain's CDR3 is CASSPALWNSGNTIYF.

The chain combines TRBV29-1 with TRBJ2-6; the D call from TCRdb, TRBD1, cannot be confirmed without DNA. Germline assignment: CDR1 SQVTM and CDR2 ANQGSEA. The CDR3 runs 17 residues. CDR3 loop: CSVEFFFPPGGANVLTF.